This paragraph reports one T cell receptor (beta chain). Its target is unknown. The length of the CDR3 is 16 residues. Germline CDR1 and CDR2: SGHDN and FVKESK. Trimming removed 1 base from V and 8 bases from J, with 18 bases in between. The sample originates from a study of cytomegalovirus exposure and HLA in healthy donors. General study points: DRB1 showed the most TCR associations and HLA-C the fewest in a later analysis, as rates varied by HLA locus.

Vbeta (60) and Jbeta (13) primers were used in the PCR. The repertoire was sequenced with immunoSEQ multiplex PCR; TCRdb's copy has only in-frame clones and lacks some. The sample consists of approximately 140,000 clones, more than 60% of them appearing once. The chain couples TRBV14 to TRBJ2-1, with D possibly TRBD1 on 6 matching bases. The sequence was collected from a middle-aged man in good health and CMV-seronegative. The sequencing input was PBMCs. The CDR3 spells CASSQGRTALMDEQFF. The CDR3 bases are TGTGCCAGCAGCCAAGGGCGGACAGCCCTGATGGATGAGCAGTTCTTC.